This T cell receptor beta chain emerged from a study of radiotherapy plus CTLA-4 blockade in lung cancer (dated by TCRdb to 2017 to 2018). Broadly, across the study: Objective responses were observed in 15% to 20% of enrolled patients, and disease control was achieved in 25% to 35%. Study-wide conclusions, independent of this receptor: The strongest predictors of response were reported to be early dynamic shifts in blood T cell clones along with a rise in serum interferon-beta following radiation. After treatment with radiotherapy and ipilimumab, TCR clones that originated in tumors expanded in peripheral blood.

Library creation used the immunoSEQ multiplex PCR assay. TCRdb took over this immuneACCESS table, retaining in-frame rearrangements with V and J assigned. Such tables are incomplete; in checked studies, under half of the missing clones stem from an unresolved V gene, and the remainder is unexplained. Across this sample there are 40,000 to 45,000 clones, with 55% to 80% seen only once. Of the sample, roughly a quarter is held by the ten largest clones. CDR1 and CDR2, per the germline V gene, are SGHDT and YYEEEE. V is shortened by 1 base, J by 8 bases, and the region joining them spans 11 bases. The cysteine opens and the phenylalanine closes a CDR3 of 13 amino acids. This entry keeps only the CDR3 DNA: 39 bases, framed from base 1. Concerning this clone: Which antigen it targets is not known. Nothing much larger sits one base from this clone, and base qualities are not available.

Focal radiation therapy combined with CTLA-4 blockade (ipilimumab) was tested in patients with chemo-refractory metastatic non-small-cell lung cancer. Recombination connected TRBV5-6 to TRBJ2-3; TRBD2 is a possible D gene, resting on 5 matching bases. The receptor was derived from a human donor with non-small cell lung cancer who had a partial response to radiotherapy plus ipilimumab. This sample comprised peripheral blood, obtained from a patient treated with radiotherapy plus ipilimumab. The sequence in DNA is TGTGCCAGCAGCTTGTATCGGGGTGGTACGCAGTATTTT. This encodes CASSLYRGGTQYF.